This T cell receptor beta chain was found in a study of shared clonotypes between healthy human individuals. About the research overall: Three plates each covered CD4 naive and memory; CD8 naive two, CD8 memory one.

CDR1 and CDR2 from the germline V gene are SGHAT and FQNNGV. The CDR3 extends over 15 amino acids. V dropped 5 bases and J dropped 3; count of bases not matched to a gene: 5. The split of CD4+ cells yielded CD45RA+ naive and CD45RA-negative memory subsets. Several immunoSEQ 96-well plates shared each subset's DNA, each plate a replicate. Original methodology: Junction-only sequences without quality scores came from ImmunoSEQ, so filtering differed. Data came from immunoSEQ multiplex PCR; TCRdb stores just in-frame clones and leaves some out. For V, J and clone size, that table is used; D and trimming come from the DNA. The data show about 960,000 clones, approximately 80% seen once. This clone was seen only once.

This sequence originates from a man younger than 35 in good health. The chain is built from TRBV11-2 and TRBJ2-7; 12 bases align to TRBD2. Material for sequencing was memory CD4+ T cells sorted from blood. This sample's subset: CD45RA-negative fraction. CDR3 loop: CASSKRTSGNYEQYF. CDR3 nucleotides: TGTGCCAGCAGCAAGAGGACTAGCGGGAACTACGAGCAGTACTTC.